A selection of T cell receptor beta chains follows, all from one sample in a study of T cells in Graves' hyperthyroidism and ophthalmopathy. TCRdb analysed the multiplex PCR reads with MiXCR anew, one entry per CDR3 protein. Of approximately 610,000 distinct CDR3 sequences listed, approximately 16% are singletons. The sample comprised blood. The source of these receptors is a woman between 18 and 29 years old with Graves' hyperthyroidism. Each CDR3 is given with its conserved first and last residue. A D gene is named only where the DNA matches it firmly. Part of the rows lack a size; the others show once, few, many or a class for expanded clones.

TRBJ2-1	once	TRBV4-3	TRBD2	TGCGCCAGCAGCCATGAATCCACATTTATTAGCGGGGGGGCCTTTGAGCAGTTCTTC	CASSHESTFISGGAFEQFF
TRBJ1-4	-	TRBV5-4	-	TGTGCCAGCAGCTTAAGTGGCTGGGGGCGAGGTGAAAAACTGTTTTTT	CASSLSGWGRGEKLFF
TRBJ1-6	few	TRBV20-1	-	TGCAGTGCGGTCTCCCCGAGCTCCTATACTTCACCCCTCCACTTT	CSAVSPSSYTSPLHF
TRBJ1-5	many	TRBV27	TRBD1	TGTGCCAGCAGCCATACCTCAGGGGGAATTCAGCCCCAGCATTTT	CASSHTSGGIQPQHF
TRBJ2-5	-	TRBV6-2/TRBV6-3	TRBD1	TGTGCCAGCAGTTACCGAATTACAGGGGGTACCCAAGAGACCCAGTACTTC	CASSYRITGGTQETQYF
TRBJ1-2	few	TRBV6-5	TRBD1	TGTGCCAGCAGTTACCGGGACAGGGATTCCCCTGGCTACACCTTC	CASSYRDRDSPGYTF
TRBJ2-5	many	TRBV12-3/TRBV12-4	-	TGTGCCAGCAGTTTCCCCCGAAGCCTCCGGGAGACCCAGTACTTC	CASSFPRSLRETQYF
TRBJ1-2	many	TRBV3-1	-	TGTGCCAGCAGAAGAGCCTCTAACTATGGCTACACCTTC	CASRRASNYGYTF
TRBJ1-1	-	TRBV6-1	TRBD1	TGTGCCAGCAGTCCCAGGACAGGGGCGACGAACACTGAAGCTTTCTTT	CASSPRTGATNTEAFF
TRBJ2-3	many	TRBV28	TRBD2	TGTGCCAGCAGTTTAGTATGGACTAGCGGGTCTAGCACAGATACGCAGTATTTT	CASSLVWTSGSSTDTQYF
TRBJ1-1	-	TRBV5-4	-	TGTGCCAGCAGCTTGTCTGGAGGCCCTGAAGCTTTCTTT	CASSLSGGPEAFF
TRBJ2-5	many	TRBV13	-	TGTGCCAGCAGCTCTCTACTCTCTCTAATGGAGACCCAGTACTTC	CASSSLLSLMETQYF
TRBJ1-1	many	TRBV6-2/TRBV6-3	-	TGTGCCAGCAGTTCCCGGGGGAACACTGAAGCTTTCTTT	CASSSRGNTEAFF
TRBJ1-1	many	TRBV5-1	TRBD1	TGCGCCAGCAGCCCGCAAAGGACAGGGGGGGCGAACACTGAAGCTTTCTTT	CASSPQRTGGANTEAFF
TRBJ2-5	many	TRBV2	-	TGTGCCAGCAGTGACTTGAAAGAGACCCAGTACTTC	CASSDLKETQYF
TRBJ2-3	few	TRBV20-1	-	TGCAGTGCTCCCAGCACAGATACGCAGTATTTT	CSAPSTDTQYF
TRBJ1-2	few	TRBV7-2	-	TGTGCCAGCAGCTTCGAGCCCAAGCATGACTACACCTTC	CASSFEPKHDYTF
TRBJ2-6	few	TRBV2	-	TGTGCCAGCGGCGGTCGGTGGGCCAACGTCCTGACTTTC	CASGGRWANVLTF
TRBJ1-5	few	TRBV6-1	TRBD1	TGTGCCAGCGGTGAAGCGACAGGGTACCAGCATTTT	CASGEATGYQHF
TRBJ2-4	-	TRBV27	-	TGTGCCAGCAGCTATACGCCCGGGGGAAACATTCAGTACTTC	CASSYTPGGNIQYF
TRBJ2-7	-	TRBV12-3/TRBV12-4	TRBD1	TGTGCCAGCAGTTTTGTACGGGGACAGGGGGTACAAGAGCAGTACTTC	CASSFVRGQGVQEQYF
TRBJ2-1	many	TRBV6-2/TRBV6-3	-	TGTGCCAGCAGCCCAGGACAAGGGAATATGGATGAGCAGTTCTTC	CASSPGQGNMDEQFF
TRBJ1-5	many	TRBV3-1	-	TGTGCCAGCAGCCCTACCCAGGGGCATCAGCCCCAGCATTTT	CASSPTQGHQPQHF
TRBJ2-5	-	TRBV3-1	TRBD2	TGTGCCAGCAGCCAAGGTCGGGCGGCGGGGGGCAATCCCACCAGGGAGACCCAGTACTTC	CASSQGRAAGGNPTRETQYF
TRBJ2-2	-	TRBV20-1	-	TGCAGTGCTAGAGATCCCTCACTAGCTTCCGGGGAGCTGTTTTTT	CSARDPSLASGELFF
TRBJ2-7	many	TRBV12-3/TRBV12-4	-	TGTGCCAGCAGTTTAGGGTCAGTCCTCGAGCAGTACTTC	CASSLGSVLEQYF
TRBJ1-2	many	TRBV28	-	TGTGCCAGCAGTTTAGGTCGCGCAGGGCCCGGCTACACCTTC	CASSLGRAGPGYTF
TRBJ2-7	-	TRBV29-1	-	TGCAGCGTTGGGACTTCTTGGGGCTACGAGCAGTACTTC	CSVGTSWGYEQYF
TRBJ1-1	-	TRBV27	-	TGTGCCAGTGTGGACGGGAACACTGGAGCTTTCTTT	CASVDGNTGAFF
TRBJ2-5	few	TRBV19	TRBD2	TGTGCCAGTAGTATCATAGCGGGGACCTACCAAGAGACCCAGTACTTC	CASSIIAGTYQETQYF
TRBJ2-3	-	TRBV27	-	TGTGCCAGCAGCGTCGGGGTTAGAGGTACGCAGTATTTT	CASSVGVRGTQYF
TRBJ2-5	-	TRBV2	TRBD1	TGTGCCAGGAGGGGGCTGCAAGAGACCCAGTACTTC	CARRGLQETQYF
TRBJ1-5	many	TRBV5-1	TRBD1	TGCGCCAGCAGCAACCAGTCCCGGGACAGGGACAAAGGGAATCAGCCCCAGCATTTT	CASSNQSRDRDKGNQPQHF
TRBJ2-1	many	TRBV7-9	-	TGTGCCAGCAGCCCCCGACAGGTCTCCTACAATGAGCAGTTCTTC	CASSPRQVSYNEQFF
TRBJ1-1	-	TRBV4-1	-	TGCGCCAGCAGCCAAGAATGGGGGGGCTGGTACACTGAAGCTTTCTTT	CASSQEWGGWYTEAFF
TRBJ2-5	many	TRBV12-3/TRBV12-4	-	TGTGCCAGCAGTTTGGGGGCCGGCCTTGGGGAGACCCAGTACTTC	CASSLGAGLGETQYF
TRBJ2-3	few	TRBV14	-	TGTGCCAGCAGCCAGAACCCCCCCCCCCTAGATACGCAGTATTTT	CASSQNPPPLDTQYF
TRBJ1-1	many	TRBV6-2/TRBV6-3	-	TGTGCCAGCAGTTACAGGGCTGGTCGCACTGAAGCTTTCTTT	CASSYRAGRTEAFF
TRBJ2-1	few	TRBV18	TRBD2	TGTGCCAGCTCAACCGGACTAGCTAGGCACAATGAGCAGTTCTTC	CASSTGLARHNEQFF
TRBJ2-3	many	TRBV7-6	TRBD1	TGTGCCAGCAGCTCCGCGTTCGGGACAGGGGGTATGGATACGCAGTATTTT	CASSSAFGTGGMDTQYF
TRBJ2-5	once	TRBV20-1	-	TGCAGTGCTAGAGATGGAGGGCCGGGGGAGACCCAGTACTTC	CSARDGGPGETQYF
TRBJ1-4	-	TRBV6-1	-	TGTGCCAGCAGGAGGGTCGACCGCTCCTTGGAAAAACTGTTTTTT	CASRRVDRSLEKLFF
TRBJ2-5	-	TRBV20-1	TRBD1	TGCGGTGCTTTCCGGACAGGGGGCCAAGAGACCCAGTACTTC	CGAFRTGGQETQYF
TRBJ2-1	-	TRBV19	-	TGTGCCAGTAGTATAGTCCTAACCAATGAGCAGTTCTTC	CASSIVLTNEQFF
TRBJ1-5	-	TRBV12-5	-	TGTGCTAGTGGTTTGGACGGACAGCTCAATCAGCCCCAGCATTTT	CASGLDGQLNQPQHF
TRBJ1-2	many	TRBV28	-	TGTGCCAGCAGTTTCCTGGAGGGTGGCTACACCTTC	CASSFLEGGYTF
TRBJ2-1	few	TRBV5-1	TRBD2	TGCGCCAGCAGCCGATCGGGGGGGTCCAATGAGCAGTTCTTC	CASSRSGGSNEQFF
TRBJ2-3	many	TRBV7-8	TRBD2	TGTGCCAGCAGCTTAGGGTGGGGACTAGCAAGGGGGGATACGCAGTATTTT	CASSLGWGLARGDTQYF
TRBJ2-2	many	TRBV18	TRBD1	TGTGCCAGCTCACCAGTCCAGGGGGCCAACACCGGGGAGCTGTTTTTT	CASSPVQGANTGELFF
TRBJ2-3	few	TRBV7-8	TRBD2	TGTGCCAGCAGCCACGGGGCGGGAGGGCTGTTTGGCACAGATACGCAGTATTTT	CASSHGAGGLFGTDTQYF
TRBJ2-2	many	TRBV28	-	TGTGCCAGCAGTTTACTCTCCGGGGAGCTGTTTTTT	CASSLLSGELFF
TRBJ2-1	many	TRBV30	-	TGTGCCTGGAGTGTCGACTCTCGGCAGTTCTTC	CAWSVDSRQFF
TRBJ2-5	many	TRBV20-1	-	TGCAGTGCTAGAGATAAAGGATTCTCTGAGACCCAGTACTTC	CSARDKGFSETQYF
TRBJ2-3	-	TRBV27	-	TGTGCCAGCAGTCCTCTGGGCGAGTCAGATACGCAGTATTTT	CASSPLGESDTQYF
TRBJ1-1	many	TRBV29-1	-	TGCAGCGTTGGACAGGCGATGAACACTGAAGCTTTCTTT	CSVGQAMNTEAFF